This record concerns one TCR beta chain sequence. This entry belongs to a study of T cell changes during pregnancy in multiple sclerosis. The trim removed 5 bases at V and 7 bases at J, leaving 16 bases unmatched. Germline V CDR1 and CDR2: SGHTA, FQGNSA. This CDR3 contains 16 residues. TCRdb's copy holds only in-frame clones and misses some; the assay was immunoSEQ multiplex PCR. This table has tens of thousands of clones, roughly 92% appearing once. This TCR came from a female donor with multiple sclerosis, enrolled in a pregnancy study. Sequencing was performed on CD4+ T cells from peripheral blood mononuclear cells, taken in the first trimester of pregnancy. The V gene is TRBV7-2, the J gene TRBJ1-2, with 7 positions matching TRBD1. In nucleotides, the CDR3 is TGTGCCAGCAGCATAAAACTCGGACAGGCCGCAGGTGGCTACACCTTC. Amino acids: CASSIKLGQAAGGYTF.